This section outlines one T cell receptor (beta chain) sequence together with its context. Collection of around 10 milliliters of peripheral blood was performed for each donor. The extraction recovered at least 5.5 micrograms of total RNA per sample. A second PCR, run for about 7 to 11 cycles, used a sample-barcoded 5' primer plus a J-beta primer mix. TCRdb ran MiXCR on the 5' RACE reads and lists one entry per CDR3 protein. The sample contains 910,000 or so distinct CDR3 sequences, 45% to 60% of which appear only once. The sample comes from a study of blood T cells in healthy people across ages. V was cut by 4 bases and J by 5 bases, with 14 bases left in between. The CDR3 spans 15 residues. Germline CDR1 is MDHEN and CDR2 is SYDVKM.

Input material: blood. V and J are TRBV28 and TRBJ2-2, with D hard to call. This sequence originates from a woman aged 60-75 years in good health. This CDR3 reads CASSSPGVPTGELFF. In DNA, the CDR3 is TGTGCCAGCAGTTCTCCTGGAGTACCGACCGGGGAGCTGTTTTTT.